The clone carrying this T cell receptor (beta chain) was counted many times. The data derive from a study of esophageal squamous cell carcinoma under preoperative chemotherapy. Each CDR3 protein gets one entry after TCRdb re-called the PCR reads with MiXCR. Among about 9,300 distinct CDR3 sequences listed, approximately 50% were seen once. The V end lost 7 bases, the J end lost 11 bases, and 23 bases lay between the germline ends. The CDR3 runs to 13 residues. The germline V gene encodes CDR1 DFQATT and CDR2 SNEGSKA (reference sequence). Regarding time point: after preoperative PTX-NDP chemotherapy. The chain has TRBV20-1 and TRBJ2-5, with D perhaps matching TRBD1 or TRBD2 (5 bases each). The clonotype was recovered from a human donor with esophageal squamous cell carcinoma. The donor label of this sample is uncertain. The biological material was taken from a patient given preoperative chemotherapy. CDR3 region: CSVPGRNYNEQYF. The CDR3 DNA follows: TGCAGTGTACCGGGACGCAACTACAATGAGCAGTACTTC.